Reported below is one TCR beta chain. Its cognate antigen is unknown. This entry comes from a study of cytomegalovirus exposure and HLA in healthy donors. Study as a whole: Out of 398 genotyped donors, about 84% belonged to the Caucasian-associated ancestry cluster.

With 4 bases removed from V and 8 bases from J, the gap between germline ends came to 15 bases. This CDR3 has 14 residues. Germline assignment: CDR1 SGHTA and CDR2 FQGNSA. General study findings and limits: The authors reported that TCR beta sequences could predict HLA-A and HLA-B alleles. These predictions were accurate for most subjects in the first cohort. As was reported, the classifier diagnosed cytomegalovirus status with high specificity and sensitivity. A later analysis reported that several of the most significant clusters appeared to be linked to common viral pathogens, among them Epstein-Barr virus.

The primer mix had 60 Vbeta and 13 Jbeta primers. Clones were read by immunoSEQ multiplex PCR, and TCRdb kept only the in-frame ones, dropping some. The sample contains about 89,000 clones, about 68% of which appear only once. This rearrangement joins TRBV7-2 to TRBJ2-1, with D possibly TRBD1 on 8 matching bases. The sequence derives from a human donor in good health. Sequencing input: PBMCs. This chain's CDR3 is CASSSWTGRDEQFF. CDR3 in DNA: TGTGCCAGCAGCTCCTGGACAGGGAGGGATGAGCAGTTCTTC.